These T cell receptor beta chains were read from a single sample in a study of cytomegalovirus exposure and HLA in healthy donors. Some clones are missing from TCRdb's copy, which holds only in-frame ones; the method was immunoSEQ multiplex PCR. The profile shows about 160,000 clones, 80% to 85% of them singletons. Source material: PBMCs. The source of these receptors is a man aged 30-40 years in good health and CMV-seropositive. CDR3s include the opening cysteine and the closing phenylalanine or tryptophan. The D gene is left open where the match is weak. Some rows mark clone size as missing; the rest say once, few, many or name a class of expanded clone.

clone_size: .
d_call: TRBD2
v_call: TRBV18
j_call: TRBJ2-3
cdr3_aa: CASSPIAGSTDTQYF
cdr3_nt: TGTGCCAGCTCACCGATAGCGGGGAGCACAGATACGCAGTATTTT

clone_size: .
d_call: .
v_call: TRBV7-2
j_call: TRBJ1-2
cdr3_aa: CASSLNSNYGYTF
cdr3_nt: TGTGCCAGCAGCTTGAATAGTAACTATGGCTACACCTTC

clone_size: .
d_call: .
v_call: TRBV2
j_call: TRBJ2-4
cdr3_aa: CASSEGRSHQGNIQYF
cdr3_nt: TGTGCCAGCAGTGAAGGAAGGAGCCATCAGGGAAACATTCAGTACTTC

clone_size: .
d_call: TRBD2
v_call: TRBV14
j_call: TRBJ2-5
cdr3_aa: CARSYPLAGGKETQYF
cdr3_nt: TGTGCCAGATCTTACCCCCTAGCGGGAGGGAAAGAGACCCAGTACTTC

clone_size: .
d_call: TRBD1
v_call: TRBV6-5
j_call: TRBJ2-5
cdr3_aa: CASSDRGSETQYF
cdr3_nt: TGTGCCAGCAGTGACAGGGGTAGCGAGACCCAGTACTTC

clone_size: .
d_call: .
v_call: TRBV4-1
j_call: TRBJ2-4
cdr3_aa: CASSHEGGKAKNIQYF
cdr3_nt: TGCGCCAGCAGCCATGAGGGGGGGAAGGCCAAAAACATTCAGTACTTC

clone_size: .
d_call: .
v_call: TRBV11-2
j_call: TRBJ2-7
cdr3_aa: CASSGGTGSYEQYF
cdr3_nt: TGTGCCAGCAGCGGCGGGACCGGCTCCTACGAGCAGTACTTC

clone_size: .
d_call: TRBD1
v_call: TRBV5-1
j_call: TRBJ2-2
cdr3_aa: CASSLGRDRANTGELFF
cdr3_nt: TGCGCCAGCAGCTTGGGCCGGGACAGGGCTAACACCGGGGAGCTGTTTTTT

clone_size: .
d_call: .
v_call: TRBV9
j_call: TRBJ2-1
cdr3_aa: CASSTGSSYNEQFF
cdr3_nt: TGTGCCAGCTCCACAGGGAGCTCCTACAATGAGCAGTTCTTC

clone_size: .
d_call: TRBD2
v_call: TRBV27
j_call: TRBJ2-1
cdr3_aa: CASLGPGLAGIYEQFF
cdr3_nt: TGTGCCAGTCTCGGCCCCGGACTAGCGGGAATCTATGAGCAGTTCTTC

clone_size: .
d_call: .
v_call: TRBV7-2
j_call: TRBJ2-7
cdr3_aa: CASSLEGGGLWVF
cdr3_nt: TGTGCCAGCAGCTTAGAGGGCGGGGGCCTATGGGTCTTC

clone_size: .
d_call: .
v_call: TRBV2
j_call: TRBJ2-7
cdr3_aa: CASGGLALYEQYF
cdr3_nt: TGTGCCAGCGGTGGTCTAGCTCTCTACGAGCAGTACTTC

clone_size: .
d_call: TRBD1
v_call: TRBV7-6
j_call: TRBJ2-7
cdr3_aa: CASSLRTGGDEQYF
cdr3_nt: TGTGCCAGCAGCTTAAGGACAGGGGGAGACGAGCAGTACTTC

clone_size: .
d_call: TRBD2
v_call: TRBV28
j_call: TRBJ2-1
cdr3_aa: CASSILSGGTYNEQFF
cdr3_nt: TGTGCCAGCAGTATACTTAGCGGGGGAACCTACAATGAGCAGTTCTTC

clone_size: once
d_call: TRBD1
v_call: TRBV4-3
j_call: TRBJ2-1
cdr3_aa: CASSQDRTGNNNEQFF
cdr3_nt: TGCGCCAGCAGCCAAGACAGGACAGGGAATAACAATGAGCAGTTCTTC

clone_size: .
d_call: .
v_call: TRBV10-3
j_call: TRBJ1-1
cdr3_aa: CAVWDNKNTEAFF
cdr3_nt: TGTGCCGTCTGGGACAACAAGAACACTGAAGCTTTCTTT

clone_size: .
d_call: .
v_call: TRBV7-8
j_call: TRBJ1-5
cdr3_aa: CASSLGRDQPQHF
cdr3_nt: TGTGCCAGCAGCCTCGGCCGGGATCAGCCCCAGCATTTT

clone_size: .
d_call: TRBD2
v_call: TRBV10-3
j_call: TRBJ2-1
cdr3_aa: CAISPGTSGNNEQFF
cdr3_nt: TGTGCCATCAGTCCGGGGACTAGCGGTAACAATGAGCAGTTCTTC

clone_size: .
d_call: .
v_call: TRBV9
j_call: TRBJ1-6
cdr3_aa: CASSVAGSSYNSPLHF
cdr3_nt: TGTGCCAGCAGCGTAGCCGGGAGCTCCTATAATTCACCCCTCCACTTT

clone_size: .
d_call: TRBD1
v_call: TRBV2
j_call: TRBJ1-4
cdr3_aa: CAGQGANGEKLFF
cdr3_nt: TGTGCCGGACAGGGGGCGAATGGGGAAAAACTGTTTTTT

clone_size: .
d_call: .
v_call: TRBV5-1
j_call: TRBJ2-3
cdr3_aa: CASSSNSGTDTQYF
cdr3_nt: TGCGCCAGCAGCTCCAACTCGGGCACAGATACGCAGTATTTT

clone_size: .
d_call: .
v_call: TRBV19
j_call: TRBJ2-3
cdr3_aa: CASKKAGTDTQYF
cdr3_nt: TGTGCCAGTAAAAAAGCGGGCACAGATACGCAGTATTTT

clone_size: .
d_call: .
v_call: TRBV5-6
j_call: TRBJ2-7
cdr3_aa: CASSFVSYEQYF
cdr3_nt: TGTGCCAGCAGCTTCGTTTCCTACGAGCAGTACTTC

clone_size: .
d_call: .
v_call: TRBV13
j_call: TRBJ2-3
cdr3_aa: CASSLASADTQYF
cdr3_nt: TGTGCCAGCAGCTTAGCCAGCGCAGATACGCAGTATTTT

clone_size: .
d_call: TRBD2
v_call: TRBV27
j_call: TRBJ2-7
cdr3_aa: CASSSGLAGFNEQYF
cdr3_nt: TGTGCCAGCAGTTCCGGACTAGCGGGGTTCAACGAGCAGTACTTC

clone_size: .
d_call: .
v_call: TRBV9
j_call: TRBJ2-5
cdr3_aa: CASSERIQETQYF
cdr3_nt: TGTGCCAGCAGCGAGAGAATCCAAGAGACCCAGTACTTC

clone_size: .
d_call: .
v_call: TRBV11-3
j_call: TRBJ1-1
cdr3_aa: CASSLAGGTEAFF
cdr3_nt: TGTGCCAGCAGCCTCGCGGGGGGGACTGAAGCTTTCTTT

clone_size: .
d_call: .
v_call: TRBV29-1
j_call: TRBJ2-7
cdr3_aa: CSFSPRRGGEQYF
cdr3_nt: TGCAGCTTCTCCCCCCGGAGGGGGGGGGAGCAGTACTTC

clone_size: .
d_call: .
v_call: TRBV2
j_call: TRBJ2-3
cdr3_aa: CASRPPTGLNTDTQYF
cdr3_nt: TGTGCCAGCAGGCCCCCGACAGGTTTGAACACAGATACGCAGTATTTT

clone_size: .
d_call: TRBD1
v_call: TRBV7-8
j_call: TRBJ2-1
cdr3_aa: CASRYRIATGTDEQFF
cdr3_nt: TGTGCCAGCAGATACCGAATCGCGACAGGGACCGATGAGCAGTTCTTC

clone_size: .
d_call: TRBD2
v_call: TRBV27
j_call: TRBJ2-3
cdr3_aa: CASSLSAGTSIEQYF
cdr3_nt: TGTGCCAGCAGTTTATCCGCCGGGACTAGCATTGAGCAGTATTTT

clone_size: few
d_call: .
v_call: TRBV9
j_call: TRBJ2-1
cdr3_aa: CASSVESRSEQFF
cdr3_nt: TGTGCCAGCAGCGTGGAGTCCCGGAGTGAGCAGTTCTTC

clone_size: .
d_call: TRBD1
v_call: TRBV30
j_call: TRBJ2-7
cdr3_aa: CAWSPWTGDEQYF
cdr3_nt: TGTGCCTGGAGTCCCTGGACAGGGGACGAGCAGTACTTC

clone_size: .
d_call: .
v_call: TRBV21-1
j_call: TRBJ2-2
cdr3_aa: CASSNGGDENTGELFF
cdr3_nt: TGTGCCAGCAGCAACGGAGGGGATGAGAACACCGGGGAGCTGTTTTTT

clone_size: .
d_call: .
v_call: TRBV7-9
j_call: TRBJ2-3
cdr3_aa: CASSLGTRGTDTQYF
cdr3_nt: TGTGCCAGCAGCTTAGGTACCAGAGGAACAGATACGCAGTATTTT

clone_size: .
d_call: TRBD1
v_call: TRBV7-8
j_call: TRBJ1-2
cdr3_aa: CASSLDTGGYPNYGYTF
cdr3_nt: TGTGCCAGCAGCTTAGATACAGGGGGTTATCCTAACTATGGCTACACCTTC

clone_size: .
d_call: .
v_call: TRBV6-6
j_call: TRBJ1-5
cdr3_aa: CASSYWGERNQPQHF
cdr3_nt: TGTGCCAGCAGTTACTGGGGGGAACGGAATCAGCCCCAGCATTTT

clone_size: .
d_call: .
v_call: TRBV5-4
j_call: TRBJ1-6
cdr3_aa: CASSLGAGQLNSPLHF
cdr3_nt: TGTGCCAGCAGCTTGGGGGCGGGGCAACTTAATTCACCCCTCCACTTT

clone_size: .
d_call: TRBD1
v_call: TRBV11-2
j_call: TRBJ1-2
cdr3_aa: CASRIPGGDGYTF
cdr3_nt: TGTGCCAGCAGAATTCCAGGGGGCGATGGCTACACCTTC

clone_size: few
d_call: .
v_call: TRBV30
j_call: TRBJ1-5
cdr3_aa: CAWSVRPGNQPQHF
cdr3_nt: TGTGCCTGGAGTGTACGGCCAGGAAATCAGCCCCAGCATTTT

clone_size: .
d_call: TRBD1
v_call: TRBV10-3
j_call: TRBJ1-3
cdr3_aa: CAINDRGSGNTIYF
cdr3_nt: TGTGCCATCAATGACAGGGGCTCTGGAAACACCATATATTTT

clone_size: .
d_call: .
v_call: TRBV4-2
j_call: TRBJ1-2
cdr3_aa: CASSPERGGYGYTF
cdr3_nt: TGTGCCAGCAGCCCCGAAAGGGGCGGCTATGGCTACACCTTC

clone_size: .
d_call: TRBD1
v_call: TRBV5-4
j_call: TRBJ1-2
cdr3_aa: CASSRDRSYGYTF
cdr3_nt: TGTGCCAGCAGCCGGGACAGGTCCTATGGCTACACCTTC

clone_size: .
d_call: TRBD2
v_call: TRBV11-3
j_call: TRBJ2-2
cdr3_aa: CASSLGGGLVDTGELFF
cdr3_nt: TGTGCCAGCAGCTTGGGCGGGGGATTGGTTGACACCGGGGAGCTGTTTTTT

clone_size: .
d_call: TRBD1
v_call: TRBV10-3
j_call: TRBJ1-6
cdr3_aa: CAIRGQGDVNSPLHF
cdr3_nt: TGTGCCATCAGGGGACAGGGGGATGTGAATTCACCCCTCCACTTT

clone_size: .
d_call: .
v_call: TRBV7-9
j_call: TRBJ2-7
cdr3_aa: CASSPRERSGNEQYF
cdr3_nt: TGTGCCAGCAGCCCAAGGGAGCGTTCGGGAAACGAGCAGTACTTC

clone_size: .
d_call: TRBD2
v_call: TRBV28
j_call: TRBJ2-7
cdr3_aa: CASSLFSGTIRSGEQYF
cdr3_nt: TGTGCCAGCAGTTTATTCTCCGGGACTATTAGATCGGGCGAGCAGTACTTC

clone_size: few
d_call: .
v_call: TRBV30
j_call: TRBJ1-2
cdr3_aa: CAWFSESGGYTF
cdr3_nt: TGTGCCTGGTTCTCTGAGAGCGGTGGCTACACCTTC

clone_size: .
d_call: .
v_call: TRBV19
j_call: TRBJ1-2
cdr3_aa: CASTGAQVKGYTF
cdr3_nt: TGTGCCAGTACTGGGGCGCAGGTCAAAGGCTACACCTTC

clone_size: .
d_call: .
v_call: TRBV4-3
j_call: TRBJ1-2
cdr3_aa: CASSQDGANYGYTF
cdr3_nt: TGCGCCAGCAGCCAAGACGGTGCTAACTATGGCTACACCTTC

clone_size: .
d_call: .
v_call: TRBV11-2
j_call: TRBJ1-2
cdr3_aa: CASSLESSGYTF
cdr3_nt: TGTGCCAGCAGCTTAGAATCTTCCGGCTACACCTTC

clone_size: .
d_call: TRBD1
v_call: TRBV11-3
j_call: TRBJ2-1
cdr3_aa: CASSFGTGLYNEQFF
cdr3_nt: TGTGCCAGCAGCTTCGGGACAGGGTTGTACAATGAGCAGTTCTTC

clone_size: many
d_call: .
v_call: TRBV27
j_call: TRBJ2-7
cdr3_aa: CASRDISYEQYF
cdr3_nt: TGTGCCAGCCGGGACATCTCCTACGAGCAGTACTTC

clone_size: few
d_call: .
v_call: TRBV5-4
j_call: TRBJ2-7
cdr3_aa: CASSQASTYEQYF
cdr3_nt: TGTGCCAGCAGCCAGGCCTCTACCTACGAGCAGTACTTC

clone_size: .
d_call: .
v_call: TRBV7-6
j_call: TRBJ2-2
cdr3_aa: CASSLGHLNTGELFF
cdr3_nt: TGTGCCAGCAGCTTAGGGCATTTAAACACCGGGGAGCTGTTTTTT

clone_size: .
d_call: .
v_call: TRBV2
j_call: TRBJ1-2
cdr3_aa: CASPIGVQSGGYTF
cdr3_nt: TGTGCCAGCCCGATAGGGGTCCAGTCGGGTGGCTACACCTTC

clone_size: few
d_call: TRBD1
v_call: TRBV19
j_call: TRBJ2-7
cdr3_aa: CASSPGTGGVDEQYF
cdr3_nt: TGTGCCAGTAGTCCCGGGACAGGGGGCGTCGACGAGCAGTACTTC